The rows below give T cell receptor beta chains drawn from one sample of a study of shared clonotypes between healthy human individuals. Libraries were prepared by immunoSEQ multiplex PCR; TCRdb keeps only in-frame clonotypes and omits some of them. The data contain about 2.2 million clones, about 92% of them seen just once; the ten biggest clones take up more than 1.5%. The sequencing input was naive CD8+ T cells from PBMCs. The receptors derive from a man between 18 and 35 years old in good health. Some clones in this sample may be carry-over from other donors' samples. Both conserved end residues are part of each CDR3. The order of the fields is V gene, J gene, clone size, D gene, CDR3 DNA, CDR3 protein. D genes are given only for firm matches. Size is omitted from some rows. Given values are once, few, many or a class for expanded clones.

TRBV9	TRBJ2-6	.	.	TGTGCCAGCAGCATCAGGTCTCAGGGATCTGGGGCCAACGTCCTGACTTTC	CASSIRSQGSGANVLTF
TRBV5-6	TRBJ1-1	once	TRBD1	TGTGCCAGCAGCTTGAGGACAGGGAAGGGCACTGAAGCTTTCTTT	CASSLRTGKGTEAFF
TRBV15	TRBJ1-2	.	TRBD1	TGTGCCACCAGCAGAGGGACGACAGGGGGCTATGGCTACACCTTC	CATSRGTTGGYGYTF
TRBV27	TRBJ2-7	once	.	TGTGCCAGCAGTTTATCGCCCGGGGGCAGGGACGAGCAGTACTTC	CASSLSPGGRDEQYF
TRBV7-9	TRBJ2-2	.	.	TGTGCCAGCAGCTTTTCAGGGACCGGCGGGGAGCTGTTTTTT	CASSFSGTGGELFF
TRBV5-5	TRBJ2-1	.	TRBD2	TGTGCCAGCAGCTTGGAGGGTAGCGGGGGAGACAATGAGCAGTTCTTC	CASSLEGSGGDNEQFF
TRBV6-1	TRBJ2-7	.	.	TGTGCCAGCAGTGAATGGAAGGCGCTCGGCGACGAGCAGTACTTC	CASSEWKALGDEQYF
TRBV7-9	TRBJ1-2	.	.	TGTGCCAGCAGTTCTGACAGGACCAGCTCTAACTATGGCTACACCTTC	CASSSDRTSSNYGYTF
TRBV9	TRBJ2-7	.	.	TGTGCCAGCAGCGTCACAGGCGACGACGAGCAGTACTTC	CASSVTGDDEQYF
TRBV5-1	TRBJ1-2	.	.	TGCGCCAGCAGCTTGGGGACTAACTATGGCTACACCTTC	CASSLGTNYGYTF
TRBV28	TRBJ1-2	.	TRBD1	TGTGCCAGCAGTCTCAGGACAGGAAACTATGGCTACACCTTC	CASSLRTGNYGYTF
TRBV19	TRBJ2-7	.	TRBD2	TGTGCCAGTGCCCCCGGAGCGGGGGACTACGAGCAGTACTTC	CASAPGAGDYEQYF
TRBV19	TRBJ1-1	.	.	TGTGCCAGTAGTATCCAGGGAGGATACACTGAAGCTTTCTTT	CASSIQGGYTEAFF
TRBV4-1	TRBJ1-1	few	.	TGCGCCAGCAGCCAAGAACAGAACACTGAAGCTTTCTTT	CASSQEQNTEAFF
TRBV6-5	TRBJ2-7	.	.	TGTGCCAGCAGTTACCAGGGGTCCTACGAGCAGTACTTC	CASSYQGSYEQYF
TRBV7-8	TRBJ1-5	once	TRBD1	TGTGCCAGCAGCCCTCGGGACAGGGCCGGACAGCCCCAGCATTTT	CASSPRDRAGQPQHF
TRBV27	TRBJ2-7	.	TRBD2	TGTGCCAGCAGTATGACTAGCGGGGCCTACGAGCAGTACTTC	CASSMTSGAYEQYF
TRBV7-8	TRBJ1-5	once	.	TGTGCCAGCAGCTTAGCGGTGGGGGTGCGGCCCCAGCATTTT	CASSLAVGVRPQHF
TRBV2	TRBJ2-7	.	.	TGTGCCGCCGGAGCCGAGCAGTACTTC	CAAGAEQYF
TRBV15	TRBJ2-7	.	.	TGTGCCACCAGCGAGGGCAGGCGGTACGAGCAGTACTTC	CATSEGRRYEQYF
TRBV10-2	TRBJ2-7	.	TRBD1	TGCGCCAGCAGTCTCCCGGGACAGGGTTACGAGCAGTACTTC	CASSLPGQGYEQYF
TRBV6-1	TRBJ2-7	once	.	TGTGCCAGCAGTGTAATTCCCCTTTCCTCCTACGAGCAGTACTTC	CASSVIPLSSYEQYF
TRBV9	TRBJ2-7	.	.	TGTGCCAGCAGCGTTGGACTCCGAAGCTACGAGCAGTACTTC	CASSVGLRSYEQYF
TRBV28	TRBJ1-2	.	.	TGTGCCAGCAGTTTCCGGACATACTATGGCTACACCTTC	CASSFRTYYGYTF
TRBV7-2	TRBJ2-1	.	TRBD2	TGTGCCAGCAGCTTAGCTGGCGGGAGCCCCTACAATGAGCAGTTCTTC	CASSLAGGSPYNEQFF
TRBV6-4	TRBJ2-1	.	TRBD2	TGTGCCAGCAGTGAGCAACTAGCGGGAGTGAGGAATGAGCAGTTCTTC	CASSEQLAGVRNEQFF
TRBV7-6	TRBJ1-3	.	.	TGTGCCAGCAGCAAAGGGCTGACAGCTGGAAACACCATATATTTT	CASSKGLTAGNTIYF
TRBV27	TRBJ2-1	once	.	TGTGCCAGCAGTCCTCTCAGGGGAACCTACAATGAGCAGTTCTTC	CASSPLRGTYNEQFF
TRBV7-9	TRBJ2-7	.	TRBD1	TGTGCCAGCAGCTCAAAAACAGGGGCCAACTCCTACGAGCAGTACTTC	CASSSKTGANSYEQYF
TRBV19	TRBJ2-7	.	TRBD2	TGTGCCAGCCGGACTAGCGGAACCTACGAGCAGTACTTC	CASRTSGTYEQYF
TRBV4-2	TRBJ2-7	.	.	TGTGCCAGCGGGCAATTTACAGCCGAGCAGTACTTC	CASGQFTAEQYF
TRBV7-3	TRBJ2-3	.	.	TGTGCCAGCAGCTCCAGGGGCGTGACAGATACGCAGTATTTT	CASSSRGVTDTQYF
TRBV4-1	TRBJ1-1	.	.	TGCGCCAGCAGCCACCCCCCTAAGACTTCTACTGAAGCTTTCTTT	CASSHPPKTSTEAFF
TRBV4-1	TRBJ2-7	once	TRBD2	TGCGCCAGCAGCCAAGAACCCCCCCCTAGCGGGATCGACTACGAGCAGTACTTC	CASSQEPPPSGIDYEQYF
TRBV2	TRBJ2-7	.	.	TGTGCCAGCAGTGATACGGTTGTGCAGTACTTC	CASSDTVVQYF
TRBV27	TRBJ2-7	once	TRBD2	TGTGCCAGCAGTTTAGTGGGACTAGCGGGAGCCGAGGTGTACGAGCAGTACTTC	CASSLVGLAGAEVYEQYF